This entry concerns a single T cell receptor beta chain. Its antigen is not known. These data come from a study of a mutant IDH1 vaccine in newly diagnosed glioma. The time point was: week 11, during vaccination. The vaccine gave 300 ug of a 20-mer mutant IDH1 peptide subcutaneously per dose. Repertoires were generated with immunoSEQ multiplex PCR, while TCRdb's copy carries only in-frame clones and drops some. The sample carries about 62,000 clones, about nine tenths recorded once. V dropped 4 bases and J dropped 10 bases, with 20 bases sitting between them. The CDR3 is made up of 15 amino acids. The germline V gene has CDR1 SGHRS and CDR2 YFSETQ.

Sample: PBMCs, taken from a glioma patient whose treatment included an IDH1 peptide vaccine. The TCR comes from a man between 40 and 49 years old with glioma. J is TRBJ2-2 and V is TRBV5-1, with D possibly matching TRBD2 (6 bases). This chain's CDR3 is CASSLEGSGGEELFF. The CDR3 DNA follows: TGCGCCAGCAGCCTGGAGGGGTCAGGAGGGGAGGAGCTGTTTTTT.